The 30 T cell receptor beta chains listed next were all sequenced from one sample in a study of blood T cells in healthy people across ages. The second PCR ran roughly 6 to 11 cycles with a sample-barcoded 5' primer and J-beta primers. Using its own MiXCR run on the 5' RACE reads, TCRdb lists one record per CDR3 protein. The top ten hold approximately 20% of the sample, which has over a million distinct CDR3 sequences, under 45% seen once. Specimen: blood. These receptors were taken from a woman in her fifties or sixties in good health.

The chain couples TRBV14 to TRBJ2-1, with TRBD2 matching over 9 bases. J was trimmed by 2 bases and V by 5 bases; bases with no gene match: 7. Germline CDR1 reads SGHDN; CDR2 reads FVKESK. This CDR3 is 16 amino acids long. This chain's CDR3 is CASSSLSGSTYNEQFF. The CDR3, as DNA: TGTGCCAGCAGCTCACTTAGCGGGAGTACCTACAATGAGCAGTTCTTC. Together with reference TRBV14 and TRBJ2-1, the CDR3 gives the full variable domain: EAGVTQFPSHSVIEKGQTVTLRCDPISGHDNLYWYRRVMGKEIKFLLHFVKESKQDESGMPNNRFLAERTGGTYSTLKVQPAELEDSGVYFCASSSLSGSTYNEQFFGPGTRLTVL.

The V call is TRBV3-1, the J call TRBJ2-5, with D maybe TRBD2 (5 bases). The end of the DNA aligns better with TRBJ2-1, so the J call may be wrong. The germline gives CDR1 LGHDT, CDR2 YNNKEL (reference sequence). The length of the CDR3 is 15 residues. The CDR3 loop is CASSPFPGNQETQFF. In DNA form, the CDR3 reads TGTGCCAGCAGCCCCTTTCCGGGAAACCAAGAGACCCAGTTCTTC.

The chain carries TRBV12-3 or TRBV12-4 and TRBJ2-3; D is unclear. With 6 bases removed from V and 4 bases from J, the gap between germline ends came to 23 bases. The CDR3 is 17 residues long. The CDR3 nucleotides are TGTGCCAGCAGCCCCTTTTCTCCAGGAGTTAGAGCAGATACGCAGTATTTT. It encodes CASSPFSPGVRADTQYF.

The chain couples TRBV7-3 to TRBJ2-2; no clear D gene. V gave up 0 bases and J gave up 2 bases, with 7 bases separating them. Germline V gene data show CDR1 as SGHTA and CDR2 as FQGTGA. The CDR3 has 15 amino acids. CDR3 in DNA: TGTGCCAGCAGCTTAACGGACCGCAACACCGGGGAGCTGTTTTTT. Translation gives CASSLTDRNTGELFF.

Only a few counts were recorded for this clonotype. The CDR3 coding sequence is TGTGCCAGCAGTGACACAGGGGGCGCCAACTATGGCTACACCTTC. Its protein is CASSDTGGANYGYTF. The chain carries TRBV6-5 and TRBJ1-2; 9 bases are a match to TRBD1. CDR1 and CDR2 (germline): MNHEY, SVGAGI. This CDR3 has 15 amino acids. The trim removed 5 bases at V and 2 bases at J, leaving 6 bases unmatched.

The chain has TRBV20-1 and TRBJ2-5, with unresolved D. The CDR3 consists of 16 residues. The germline V gene encodes CDR1 DFQATT and CDR2 SNEGSKA (reference sequence). Trimming shortened V by 6 bases and J by 4 bases, and 24 bases separated the two germline ends. CDR3 bases: TGCAGTGCCACATGGATCTCCGGAGTCTGGGCAGAGACCCAGTACTTC. The encoded protein is CSATWISGVWAETQYF.

This chain uses TRBV27 with TRBJ2-1, with D unresolved. Germline V gives CDR1 MNHEY, CDR2 SMNVEV (reference sequence). The CDR3 covers 15 residues. Trimming removed 1 base at V and 10 bases at J, with 17 bases between. The CDR3 loop reads CASSLLPLDTYEQFF. The CDR3 nucleotides read TGTGCCAGCAGTTTATTACCCTTAGATACCTACGAGCAGTTCTTC.

Concerning this clonotype itself: At one end, the junction sequence differs from germline, possibly due to a read error. The chain uses TRBV7-6 and TRBJ2-6, with TRBD1 as a possible D gene (5 bases). There are 17 residues in the CDR3. CDR1 is SGHVS, CDR2 FNYEAQ, per germline. The CDR3 DNA reads as TGTGCTAGCAGCTTAGGGCAGGGTCACGCTGGGGCCAACGTCCTGACTTTC. This codes for CASSLGQGHAGANVLTF.

This clonotype was observed a few times. V usage is TRBV18 and J usage is TRBJ2-5; 7 bases agree with TRBD1. The J call may be incorrect, as the DNA end agrees better with TRBJ2-7. Germline CDR1 is KGHSH and CDR2 is LQKENI. This CDR3 contains 12 residues. CDR3: CASSPNRGEQYF. CDR3 nucleotides: TGTGCCAGCTCACCAAACAGGGGCGAGCAGTACTTC.

A note on this clonotype: The junction departs from the called germline gene at one end, perhaps through a read error. This chain links TRBV20-1 with TRBJ2-7; the D gene is possibly TRBD1 (5 bases). Per the germline V gene, CDR1 is DFQATT and CDR2 is SNEGSKA (reference sequence). CDR3 length equals 12 residues. The CDR3 is CRARRDSYEQYF. In DNA, the CDR3 is TGCAGGGCTAGGAGAGACAGCTACGAGCAGTACTTC.

There are a few counts of this clonotype. The V gene is TRBV6-5, the J gene TRBJ2-3; weak D call: TRBD1 (5 bases). Trimming removed 0 bases at V and 4 bases at J, with 8 bases between. Germline-derived CDR1 and CDR2 are MNHEY and SVGAGI. This CDR3 region has 14 residues. The chain's CDR3 is CASSYSQGADTQYF. The CDR3 DNA reads TGTGCCAGCAGTTACTCGCAGGGTGCAGATACGCAGTATTTT.

The rearrangement joins TRBV3-1 to TRBJ2-6; TRBD2 aligns across 7 bases. CDR1 LGHDT and CDR2 YNNKEL come from the germline V gene (reference sequence). The J segment lost 3 bases and the V segment lost 5 bases, leaving 1 base of the junction unmatched. CDR3 length: 14 amino acids. The CDR3: CASSGGDGANVLTF. The CDR3 DNA sequence: TGTGCCAGCAGCGGGGGGGATGGGGCCAACGTCCTGACTTTC.

The gene calls are TRBV7-3 and TRBJ2-7; possibly TRBD2 for D (5 bases). Looked up from germline, CDR1 is SGHTA and CDR2 is FQGTGA. V lost 5 bases, J lost 1 base, and 12 bases lay in between. CDR3 length equals 14 residues. Written as DNA, the CDR3 is TGTGCCAGCAGCCCGACTACACTTTCCTACGAGCAGTACTTC. Residues: CASSPTTLSYEQYF.

This chain links TRBV9 with TRBJ2-1, with 13 bases that match TRBD2. The CDR3 loop spans 20 amino acids. Unmatched junction bases numbered 22, after V lost 4 bases and J lost 9 bases. Germline lookup yields CDR1 SGDLS and CDR2 YYNGEE. The CDR3 DNA follows: TGTGCCAGCAGCCCAAAGGGACTAGCGGGAAGTCTTGCCAGGAAGGGTGAGCAGTTCTTC. Translation: CASSPKGLAGSLARKGEQFF.

The chain couples TRBV12-3 or TRBV12-4 to TRBJ2-2, with 13 bases lining up with TRBD2. This CDR3 has 19 residues. J was trimmed by 5 bases and V by 2 bases; bases with no gene match: 11. The CDR3 nucleotides are TGTGCCAGCAGTTTAATTCCCGGACTAGCGGGAGCAGGAACCGGGGAGCTGTTTTTT. Its protein is CASSLIPGLAGAGTGELFF.

The chain combines TRBV9 with TRBJ2-1, with TRBD1 as a possible D gene (6 bases). Trimming left V 6 bases short and J 9 bases short, with 19 bases between. The CDR3 extends over 14 amino acids. Germline V gene sequence: CDR1 SGDLS, CDR2 YYNGEE. The CDR3 DNA follows: TGTGCCAGCACCACTGCAGGGGTGGCTGTTGAGCAGTTCTTC. Translating gives CASTTAGVAVEQFF.

This clonotype has a handful of counts. V gene TRBV12-3 or TRBV12-4 combines with J gene TRBJ2-7, with 7 bases lining up with TRBD2. V gave up 3 bases and J gave up 3 bases; unmatched junction bases: 5. The CDR3 totals 14 residues. CDR3 nucleotide sequence: TGTGCCAGCAGTTTCCGGGGGGTCTTCTACGAGCAGTACTTC. Protein sequence: CASSFRGVFYEQYF.

This chain uses TRBV7-4 with TRBJ2-3, with TRBD1 identical over 12 bases. The germline CDR1 and CDR2 sequences are SGHVT and SQSDAQ. Trimming at V came to 5 bases and at J to 6 bases, leaving 9 bases not matched to a gene. This CDR3 has 16 amino acids. CDR3 sequence reads: CASSRGGTGGMDTQYF. Here the CDR3 DNA reads TGTGCCAGCAGCCGAGGTGGGACAGGGGGCATGGATACGCAGTATTTT.

The V gene is TRBV6-5, the J gene TRBJ2-3; 10 bases map to TRBD1. Germline V lookup: CDR1 MNHEY, CDR2 SVGAGI. With V trimmed by 6 bases and J by 3 bases, 9 bases remained unmatched. There are 16 residues in the CDR3. The CDR3 loop is CASSNIGQGETDTQYF. In DNA, the CDR3 is TGTGCCAGCAGCAACATCGGACAGGGGGAAACAGATACGCAGTATTTT.

This sequence joins TRBV7-2 and TRBJ2-1, with D unclear. The CDR3 loop spans 13 amino acids. Germline CDR1 is SGHTA and CDR2 is FQGNSA. With 5 bases removed from V and 5 bases from J, the gap between germline ends came to 10 bases. CDR3 residues: CASSVDIDNEQFF. The CDR3 bases are TGTGCCAGCAGCGTAGATATCGACAATGAGCAGTTCTTC.

Worth noting for this clonotype: A much more abundant neighbour one base away suggests this may be a read error. In DNA form, the CDR3 reads TGCAGTGCTAGACCCAGTACTAGTTTCTACGAGCAGTACTTC. Amino acid sequence: CSARPSTSFYEQYF. The rearrangement links TRBV20-1 to TRBJ2-7; maybe TRBD2 (5 bases). Trimming took 2 bases from V and 3 from J, leaving 14 bases between them. The germline V gene encodes CDR1 DFQATT and CDR2 SNEGSKA (reference sequence). This CDR3 has 14 amino acids.

V is TRBV27 and J is TRBJ2-3; 9 positions match TRBD2. Germline lookup yields CDR1 MNHEY and CDR2 SMNVEV (reference sequence). V trimming: 8 bases; J trimming: 4 bases; junction bases outside the gene matches: 10. The CDR3 length is 15 residues. The CDR3 DNA reads as TGTGCCAGCGTCGAAGGGCGGGAGGGCTCAGATACGCAGTATTTT. Protein product: CASVEGREGSDTQYF.

This clonotype was seen only a few times. The chain couples TRBV18 to TRBJ2-7; D unclear. The CDR3 runs 13 residues. V lost 8 bases, J lost 3 bases, and 14 bases lay in between. Germline CDR1 reads KGHSH; CDR2 reads LQKENI. CDR3 loop: CASARKDGYEQYF. Here the CDR3 DNA reads TGTGCCAGCGCACGCAAGGACGGCTACGAGCAGTACTTC.

The sample holds a few counts of this clonotype. The rearrangement joins TRBV29-1 to TRBJ2-3; unclear D gene. Germline V CDR1 and CDR2: SQVTM, ANQGSEA. The CDR3 spans 15 residues. V was clipped by 7 bases and J by 3 bases, with 20 bases between them. The CDR3 DNA sequence: TGCAGCGGTGCCCCTTGGGCTACAGAAACAGATACGCAGTATTTT. Its translation: CSGAPWATETDTQYF.

This clonotype showed up just a few times. The rearrangement joins TRBV7-8 to TRBJ1-5; D possibly corresponds to TRBD1 (6 bases). The germline gives CDR1 SGHVS, CDR2 FQNEAQ. V lost 3 bases and J 6 bases, leaving 15 bases between the germline ends. The CDR3 sequence is 15 residues long. The CDR3: CASSFEGGVGQPQHF. The CDR3 DNA sequence: TGTGCCAGCAGCTTCGAAGGGGGGGTTGGTCAGCCCCAGCATTTT.

This clonotype has only one observation. The DNA of the CDR3 is TGCGCCAGCAGCTTGCCACTAGCGGGCCTCACAGATACGCAGTATTTT. Translation gives CASSLPLAGLTDTQYF. The chain has TRBV5-1 and TRBJ2-3, with 9 nucleotides matching TRBD2. This CDR3 spans 16 amino acids. V was pared by 1 base and J by 2 bases, with 5 bases of the junction left unmatched. The germline V gene has CDR1 SGHRS and CDR2 YFSETQ.

V gene TRBV29-1 combines with J gene TRBJ2-5; 9 bases are shared with TRBD2. The CDR3 is 13 residues long. The ends lost 6 bases at V and 5 bases at J; junction bases unmatched: 7. Per germline, CDR1 SQVTM and CDR2 ANQGSEA. CDR3 nucleotides: TGCAGCGTAGCCGGGACTAGCAGGGAGACCCAGTACTTC. This encodes CSVAGTSRETQYF.

The chain joins TRBV10-3 to TRBJ2-2, with D tentatively TRBD1 or TRBD2 (5 bases each). The V end lost 7 bases, the J end lost 3 bases, and 12 bases lay between the germline ends. The germline CDR1 and CDR2 sequences are ENHRY and SYGVKD. This CDR3 region has 14 residues. The CDR3 protein is CAIKQERDTGELFF. The CDR3 coding sequence is TGTGCCATCAAACAGGAGAGGGACACCGGGGAGCTGTTTTTT.

This clonotype was counted ten times or more. The chain has TRBV28 and TRBJ1-2, with 10 bases lining up with TRBD1. The CDR3 runs to 14 residues. J was trimmed by 5 bases and V by 5 bases; bases with no gene match: 5. Looked up from germline, CDR1 is MDHEN and CDR2 is SYDVKM. CDR3 sequence (DNA): TGTGCCAGCAGTCCGGGACAGGGGTGGTATGGCTACACCTTC. This encodes CASSPGQGWYGYTF.

As regards this clonotype: One end of the junction is discordant with germline, which a read error may explain. The chain joins TRBV14 to TRBJ2-7; D is undetermined. The CDR3 runs to 12 residues. Germline V gene lookup returns CDR1 SGHDN and CDR2 FVKESK. The CDR3 reads CANSQSWGEQYF. CDR3 nucleotide sequence: TGTGCCAACAGCCAAAGTTGGGGCGAGCAGTACTTC.